The clone carrying this T cell receptor (beta chain) occurred once. Per the original data handling: Reference gene primer amplification gave nucleated cell count estimates. The table came from immunoSEQ multiplex PCR; TCRdb's copy has only in-frame clones and leaves some out. That table is the source of V, J and clone size, and D and trimming were worked out from the DNA. The sample has some 200,000 clones, around 82% seen once. The germline CDR1 and CDR2 sequences are LGHDT and YNNKEL (reference sequence). The V end was cut by 3 bases, the J end by 5 bases, with 14 bases between. This CDR3 contains 15 residues. This specimen belongs to a study of blood T cell repertoires in COVID-19. Whole-study context: The origin of the acute and convalescent COVID-19 samples was the United States, Italy and Spain. T cells, B-cell-depleted T cells, or PBMCs supplied cDNA or gDNA.

The chain has TRBV3-1 (or the pseudogene TRBV3-2) and TRBJ2-1, with D unclear. The sequenced material came from peripheral blood. This receptor was obtained from an older woman with acute or convalescent COVID-19. The chain's CDR3 is CASSHAGTIDNEQFF. In nucleotides, the CDR3 is TGTGCCAGCAGCCACGCAGGAACGATCGACAATGAGCAGTTCTTC.